Below, 10 T cell receptor beta chains from the same sample are listed, as sequenced in a study of cytomegalovirus exposure and HLA in healthy donors. 13 Jbeta primers and 60 Vbeta primers were used for the PCR. Profiling relied on immunoSEQ multiplex PCR, and the TCRdb table lists in-frame clones only, not all of them. In the table there are some 180,000 clones, 77% of which are singletons. Sequenced sample: PBMCs. The receptor source for this set is a man aged 18 to 30 in good health and CMV-seronegative.

The chain combines TRBV5-6 with TRBJ1-3, with D unclear. Germline CDR1 and CDR2: SGHDT and YYEEEE. This CDR3 has 15 residues. Trimming shortened V by 2 bases and J by 0 bases, and 9 bases separated the two germline ends. Here the CDR3 reads CASSFITNSGNTIYF. The DNA of the CDR3 is TGTGCCAGCAGCTTCATTACAAACTCTGGAAACACCATATATTTT.

This CDR3 is CASSSQRGFQETQYF. DNA of the CDR3: TGTGCCAGTAGTAGCCAGCGGGGGTTTCAAGAGACCCAGTACTTC. This sequence joins TRBV19 and TRBJ2-5, with 8 nucleotides matching TRBD2. J was trimmed by 2 bases and V by 4 bases; bases with no gene match: 6. The CDR3 is made up of 15 amino acids. Germline lookup yields CDR1 LNHDA and CDR2 SQIVND (reference sequence).

This sequence joins TRBV6-5 and TRBJ2-7; 7 bases match TRBD2. Germline V gene lookup returns CDR1 MNHEY and CDR2 SVGAGI. CDR3 size: 16 residues. The ends lost 0 bases at V and 4 bases at J; junction bases unmatched: 9. CDR3 nucleotides: TGTGCCAGCAGTTACTCCCCTAGCGGTCTAGGGTACGAGCAGTACTTC. Its translation is CASSYSPSGLGYEQYF.

This chain joins TRBV6-6 and TRBJ2-1, with TRBD2 matching over 7 bases. V lost 10 bases, J lost 6 bases, and 15 bases stayed unmatched. The germline gives CDR1 MNHNY, CDR2 SVGAGI (reference sequence). The CDR3 is made up of 15 amino acids. The chain's CDR3 is CATHSTGGHLNEQFF. The CDR3 nucleotides are TGTGCCACACATTCGACGGGGGGTCACCTCAATGAGCAGTTCTTC.

The chain combines TRBV2 with TRBJ2-7; D is undetermined. This CDR3 region has 13 residues. Between the trimmed V and J ends, which lost 7 bases and 3 bases, there was a span of 13 bases. Germline loops: CDR1 SNHLY, CDR2 FYNNEI. CDR3 nucleotide sequence: TGTGCCAGCACGCCCAGGCCCGACTACGAGCAGTACTTC. It translates to CASTPRPDYEQYF.

The chain links TRBV29-1 to TRBJ1-1; no reliable D call. In germline, CDR1 is SQVTM, CDR2 ANQGSEA. This CDR3 has 12 residues. V lost 4 bases, J lost 5 bases, and 11 bases lay in between. The CDR3: CSVVRGFTEAFF. The CDR3 DNA reads as TGCAGCGTTGTTAGAGGGTTTACTGAAGCTTTCTTT.

This rearrangement joins TRBV5-1 to TRBJ1-1; 10 bases map to TRBD1. In germline, CDR1 is SGHRS, CDR2 YFSETQ. Trimming cost V 2 bases and J 5 bases; bases outside gene matches: 9. The CDR3 contains 16 residues. The CDR3 loop is CASSFQTGGLWTEAFF. CDR3 nucleotide sequence: TGCGCCAGCAGCTTCCAGACAGGGGGCCTGTGGACTGAAGCTTTCTTT.

About this clone itself: The same CDR3 arises from other DNA sequences in this sample as well. The rearrangement uses TRBV19 and TRBJ1-2; D gene ambiguous. V lost 3 bases, J lost 6 bases, and 8 bases lay in between. CDR1 LNHDA and CDR2 SQIVND come from the germline V gene (reference sequence). The CDR3 extends over 12 amino acids. The CDR3 reads CASSIRGNGYTF. The CDR3 nucleotides read TGTGCCAGTAGTATTAGAGGGAATGGCTACACCTTC. Variable domain in full (rest from reference TRBV19 and TRBJ1-2): DGGITQSPKYLFRKEGQNVTLSCEQNLNHDAMYWYRQDPGQGLRLIYYSQIVNDFQKGDIAEGYSVSREKKESFPLTVTSAQKNPTAFYLCASSIRGNGYTFGSGTRLTVV.

The genes are TRBV5-6 and TRBJ1-2, with D unclear. This CDR3 region has 14 residues. Germline CDR1 and CDR2: SGHDT and YYEEEE. Trimming cost V 1 base and J 5 bases, with 12 bases left between them. The CDR3 sequence: CASSLWAGVYGYTF. CDR3 sequence (DNA): TGTGCCAGCAGCTTGTGGGCGGGCGTGTATGGCTACACCTTC.

The rearrangement uses TRBV6-1 and TRBJ1-4; D is possibly TRBD1 (6 bases). Germline values: CDR1 MNHNS, CDR2 SASEGT. Trimming shortened V by 4 bases and J by 6 bases, and 12 bases separated the two germline ends. This CDR3 is 14 amino acids long. The CDR3 region has the DNA TGTGCCAGCAGTGCTGACAGGTTAGATGAAAAACTGTTTTTT. Its protein is CASSADRLDEKLFF.